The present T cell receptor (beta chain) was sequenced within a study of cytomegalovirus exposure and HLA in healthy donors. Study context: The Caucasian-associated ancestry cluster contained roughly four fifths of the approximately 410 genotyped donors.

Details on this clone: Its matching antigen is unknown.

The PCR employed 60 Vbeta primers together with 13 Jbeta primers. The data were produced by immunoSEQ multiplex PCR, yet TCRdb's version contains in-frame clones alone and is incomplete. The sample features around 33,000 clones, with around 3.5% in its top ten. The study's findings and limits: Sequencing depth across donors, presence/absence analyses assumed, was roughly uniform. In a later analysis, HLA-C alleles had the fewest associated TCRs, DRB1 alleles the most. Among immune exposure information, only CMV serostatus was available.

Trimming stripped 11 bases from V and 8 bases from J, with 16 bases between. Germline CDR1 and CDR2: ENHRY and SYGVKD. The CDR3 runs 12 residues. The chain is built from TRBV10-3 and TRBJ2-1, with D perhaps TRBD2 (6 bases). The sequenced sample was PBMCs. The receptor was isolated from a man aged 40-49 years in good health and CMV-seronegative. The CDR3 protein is CAVGGSADEQFF. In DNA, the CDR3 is TGTGCCGTGGGGGGTAGCGCCGATGAGCAGTTCTTC.